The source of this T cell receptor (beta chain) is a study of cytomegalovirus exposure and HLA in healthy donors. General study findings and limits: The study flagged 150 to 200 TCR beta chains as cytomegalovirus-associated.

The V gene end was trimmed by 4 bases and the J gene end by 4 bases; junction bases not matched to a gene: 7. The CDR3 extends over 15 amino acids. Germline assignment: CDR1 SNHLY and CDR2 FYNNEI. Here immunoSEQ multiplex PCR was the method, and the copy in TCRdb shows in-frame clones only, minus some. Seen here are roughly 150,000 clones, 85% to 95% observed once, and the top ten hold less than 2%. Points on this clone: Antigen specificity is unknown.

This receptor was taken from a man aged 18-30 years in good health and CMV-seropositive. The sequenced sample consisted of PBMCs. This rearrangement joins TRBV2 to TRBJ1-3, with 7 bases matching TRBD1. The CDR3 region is CASSVGQVIGNTIYF. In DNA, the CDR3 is TGTGCCAGCAGTGTAGGACAGGTGATAGGAAACACCATATATTTT.